This TCR beta chain was sequenced for a study of early T cells in non-severe SARS-CoV-2 infection. Trimming removed 7 bases at V and 5 bases at J, with 21 bases between. Per germline, CDR1 SGHVS and CDR2 FQNEAQ. CDR3 length: 15 amino acids. This clonotype turned up a few times. Individual cDNA molecules received unique molecular identifiers during library preparation. TCRdb analysed the 5' RACE reads with MiXCR anew, one entry per CDR3 protein. The table has 97,000 or so distinct CDR3 sequences, approximately 10% seen once. This sample comprised whole blood, obtained at baseline. The chain uses TRBV7-8 and TRBJ2-7; D is possibly TRBD1 (5 bases). This receptor was identified in an adult who was a healthcare worker with PCR-confirmed SARS-CoV-2 infection or an uninfected control (not recorded which). DNA of the CDR3: TGTGCCAGCACCCTGAGGAAGGGGTTGGTAGACGAGCAGTACTTC. It specifies CASTLRKGLVDEQYF.